This TCR beta chain is from a study of cytomegalovirus exposure and HLA in healthy donors. A word on this clone: Its antigen is as yet unknown.

Researchers ran the PCR with 60 Vbeta and 13 Jbeta primers. Generated by immunoSEQ multiplex PCR, the TCRdb table keeps only in-frame clones and is missing some. The sample lists 130,000 to 150,000 clones; 73% were seen once. Whole-study findings and limits: Common viral pathogens seemed, in a later analysis, to connect with several of the most significant clusters. Evidence from a later analysis indicated that most CMV-associated TCR beta chains looked HLA-restricted.

The TCR sequence derives from a human donor in good health. The sample was PBMCs.

The DNA for the CDR3 is TGTGCCAGCTCACCATCCAGAGGGGAGGTAGCTTTCTTT. It encodes CASSPSRGEVAFF. This chain links TRBV18 with TRBJ1-1; possibly TRBD1 for D (5 bases). This CDR3 has 13 amino acids. Trimming left V 2 bases short and J 10 bases short, with 14 bases between. Germline CDR1 reads KGHSH; CDR2 reads LQKENI.